This T cell receptor beta chain appears in the sequencing data of a study of shared clonotypes between healthy human individuals (dated by TCRdb to 2018 to 2021). For the study in its entirety: The cohort included three men and a couple of women between 18 and 49 years of age. Per donor, leukapheresis produced somewhere between about 0.9 and 9.5 billion PBMCs. The study deeply sequenced blood TCR repertoires of about 5 healthy adults to estimate repertoire size and the extent of clonotype sharing between individuals. For each donor, three plates each were used for CD4 naive and CD4 memory, two plates were used for CD8 naive, and one plate was used for CD8 memory. Different laboratories and diverse techniques were used to prepare libraries and sequence TCR repertoires, to increase sequencing depth and limit assay-specific biases. Overall study results and their limits: Larger estimated clonotype richness was generally found for naive subsets than for memory subsets. The genetic and exposure-history diversity represented was limited by the small number of donors. Only blood was sampled, and tissue TCR repertoires likely differ from those in blood. Compared with non-shared clonotypes, the clonotypes found in all four sorted-subset donors had higher generation probabilities. Rarefaction of sorted-subset datasets indicated incomplete sequencing despite the large sequencing depth. Pairwise subsampling led to the expectation that sequencing depth would affect the degree of clonotype sharing among donors. Sharing across several donors was observed for about 5% of naive CD4, less than 4% of naive CD8, 2% to 2.5% of memory CD4, and around 0.4% of memory CD8 clonotypes.

Donors were healthy HIV-negative adults with no recently reported acute infections or vaccinations. All donors were Caucasian adults living in Nashville, Tennessee, USA. Magnetic negative selection was used to enrich CD4+ T cells, after which naive cells were positively selected on CD45RA and the negative fraction became the memory subset. Blood was collected by leukapheresis, and PBMCs were isolated by Ficoll-Histopaque density gradient centrifugation and then cryopreserved in liquid nitrogen vapor phase. Analytical flow cytometry was used to check the purity and quantity of each magnetically sorted T cell population. Genomic DNA was isolated from each sorted fraction and quantified by UV absorbance on a Nanodrop 2000c. The CDR3 contains 12 residues, cysteine and phenylalanine counted. Only the CDR3 DNA stays, 36 bases, in frame from base 1. Based on the germline V gene, the CDR1 and CDR2 sequences are SNHLY and FYNNEI. The junction carries 6 bases between V and J, which are trimmed by 4 bases and 3 bases respectively.

Of note for this clone: It lacks a known antigen. Qualities for individual bases were not recorded, and no much larger clone is one base off.

Using the deep immunoSEQ assay, TCR CDR3 regions were amplified from genomic DNA by multiplex PCR. Genomic DNA extracted from each cell subset was distributed evenly over all wells of several immunoSEQ 96-well plates, and each plate served as one replicate. For sorted subsets, 150 to 250 ng of genomic DNA, equivalent to some 30,000 T cell genomes, went into each replicate PCR. The purified libraries were quantified using a Qubit 3.0 fluorometer, sized with a Bioanalyzer 2100, and then quantified again using the KAPA Library Quantification kit. Every immunoSEQ 96-well plate was sequenced on a dedicated single-read 150-cycle Illumina NextSeq 550 flow cell. The paper's processing steps were these. Because the immunoSEQ output included only junctional sequences and no quality scores, the filtering could not be the same as the filtering used for full-length reads. Sequences were annotated with PyIR, a Python wrapper for IgBLAST v1.9, using IMGT germline references to assign V/J genes and CDR3. Reads were removed for weak V/J assignments (E-value above 1e-6), missing CDR3, stop codons, out-of-frame junctions, or ambiguous translated residues. V3J clonotypes were defined as sequences sharing an identical inferred V gene, J gene, and CDR3 amino acid sequence. To compute the percentage overlap between repertoires, the number of shared unique clonotypes was divided by the size of the smaller repertoire. Three approaches were used to assess repertoire richness: RTK rarefaction, the Chao1 estimator, and Recon v2.1 estimates of unobserved clonotypes. Generation probabilities were computed with OLGA for all TCRbeta clonotypes obtained by the gDNA method from a handful of donors. The table comes from immuneACCESS by way of TCRdb, which keeps in-frame sequences with V and J called. Part of the clones is missing from these tables; in studies checked, under half for an unresolved V gene and the rest for unknown reasons. V, J and clone size reflect that table, while D and trimming were determined from the DNA. For this sample the table gives roughly 520,000 clones, of which 90% to 96% were detected only once. 0.05% to 0.07% of the sample is taken by the ten largest.

This clonotype originated in a woman in her 30s in good health. In this chain, TRBV2 is recombined with TRBJ1-1; a weak D assignment points to TRBD1 (5 bases agree). Input material: naive CD4+ T cells sorted from blood. What this sample's cell subset or site label stands for: CD45RA+ positively selected. The CDR3 has the sequence CASSGGYTEAFF. The bases are TGTGCCAGCAGTGGGGGGTACACTGAAGCTTTCTTT.